Given below is one T cell receptor (beta chain) in context. Its antigen is currently unknown. The data belong to a study of regulatory and conventional T cells in RAG deficiency. Study-level points and caveats: Control T-cell subsets had markedly higher Shannon entropy and lower Simpson indices than RAG-deficient patients.

Generated by immunoSEQ multiplex PCR, the TCRdb table keeps only in-frame clones and is missing some. Altogether approximately 8,500 clones are present, approximately 80% being singletons, with the ten largest covering more than 30%. CDR1 and CDR2 from the germline V gene are MGHRA and YSYEKL. The CDR3 sequence is 15 residues long. These records were also assigned to another study, of regulatory T cells. That work states: Primers: 52 TRBV forward and 13 TRBJ reverse.

This chain uses TRBV4-1 with TRBJ2-5; D possibly uses TRBD1 or TRBD2 (6 bases each). The end of the DNA fits TRBJ2-7 better, so the J call may be wrong. Sequencing was carried out using CD8+ T cells sorted from blood. This sequence originates from a human donor in good health. For the CDR3, the DNA is TGCGCCAGCAGCCATCCGTTTGGGGGGCAAGACGAGCAGTACTTC. It codes for CASSHPFGGQDEQYF.